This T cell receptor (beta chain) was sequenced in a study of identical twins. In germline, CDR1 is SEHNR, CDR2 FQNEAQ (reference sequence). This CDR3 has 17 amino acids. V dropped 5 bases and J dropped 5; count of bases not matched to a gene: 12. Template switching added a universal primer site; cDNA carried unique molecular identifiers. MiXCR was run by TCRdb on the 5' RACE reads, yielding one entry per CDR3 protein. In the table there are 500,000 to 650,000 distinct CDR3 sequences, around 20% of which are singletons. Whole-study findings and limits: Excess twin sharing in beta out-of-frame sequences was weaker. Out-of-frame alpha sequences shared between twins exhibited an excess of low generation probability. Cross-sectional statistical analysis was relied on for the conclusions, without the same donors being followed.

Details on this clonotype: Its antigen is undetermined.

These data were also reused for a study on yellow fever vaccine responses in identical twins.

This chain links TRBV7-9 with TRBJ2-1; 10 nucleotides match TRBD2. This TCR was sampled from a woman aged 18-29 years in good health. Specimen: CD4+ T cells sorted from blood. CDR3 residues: CASSRMAGLAENNEQFF. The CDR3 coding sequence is TGTGCCAGCAGCCGGATGGCCGGACTAGCGGAGAACAATGAGCAGTTCTTC. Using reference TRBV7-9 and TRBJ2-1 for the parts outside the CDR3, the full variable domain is DTGVSQNPRHKITKRGQNVTFRCDPISEHNRLYWYRQTLGQGPEFLTYFQNEAQLEKSRLLSDRFSAERPKGSFSTLEIQRTEQGDSAMYLCASSRMAGLAENNEQFFGPGTRLTVL.